This T cell receptor beta chain was recorded in a study of shared clonotypes between healthy human individuals. Generated by immunoSEQ multiplex PCR, the TCRdb table keeps only in-frame clones and is missing some. The sample lists more than 2 million clones; around 96% were seen once. From germline, CDR1 is SQVTM and CDR2 ANQGSEA. The CDR3 length is 14 residues. The V gene lost 3 bases and the J gene lost 0 bases, with 11 bases spanning the gap. Naive CD8 cells comprised CD45RO-negative, CCR7-positively selected cells, excluding terminally differentiated effector memory CD45RA+ cells. The V gene is TRBV29-1, the J gene TRBJ1-1, with a tentative D call TRBD1 (6 bases). The sample consisted of naive CD8+ T cells sorted from blood. This sequence was found in a young man in good health. The chain's CDR3 is CSVEWDNMNTEAFF. The CDR3 region has the DNA TGCAGCGTTGAGTGGGACAACATGAACACTGAAGCTTTCTTT.